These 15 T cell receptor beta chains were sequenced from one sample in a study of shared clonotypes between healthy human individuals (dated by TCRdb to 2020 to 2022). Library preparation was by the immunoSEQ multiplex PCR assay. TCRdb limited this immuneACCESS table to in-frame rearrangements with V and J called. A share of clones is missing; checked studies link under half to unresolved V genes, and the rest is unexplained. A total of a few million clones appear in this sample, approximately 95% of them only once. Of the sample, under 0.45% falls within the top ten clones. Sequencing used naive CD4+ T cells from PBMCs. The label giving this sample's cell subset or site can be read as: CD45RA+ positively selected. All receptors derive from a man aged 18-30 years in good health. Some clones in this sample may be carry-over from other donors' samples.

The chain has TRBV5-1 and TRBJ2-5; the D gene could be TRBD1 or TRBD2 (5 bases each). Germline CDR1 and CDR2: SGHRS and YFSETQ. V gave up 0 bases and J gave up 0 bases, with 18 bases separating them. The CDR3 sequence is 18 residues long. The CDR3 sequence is CASSLGESGAPYQETQYF. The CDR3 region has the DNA TGCGCCAGCAGCTTGGGGGAGTCCGGGGCACCTTACCAAGAGACCCAGTACTTC.

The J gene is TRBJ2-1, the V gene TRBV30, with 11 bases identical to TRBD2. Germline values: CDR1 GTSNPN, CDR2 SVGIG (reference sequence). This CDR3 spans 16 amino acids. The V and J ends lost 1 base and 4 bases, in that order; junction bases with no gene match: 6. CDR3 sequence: CAWSGVAGGKYNEQFF. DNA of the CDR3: TGTGCCTGGAGTGGGGTAGCGGGAGGGAAATACAATGAGCAGTTCTTC.

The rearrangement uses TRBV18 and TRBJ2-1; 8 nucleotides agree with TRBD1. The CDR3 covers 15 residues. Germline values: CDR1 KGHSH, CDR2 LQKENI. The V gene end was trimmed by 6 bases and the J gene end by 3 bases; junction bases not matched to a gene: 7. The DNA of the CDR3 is TGTGCCAGCTCCTATGGGGGACAGGTCTACAATGAGCAGTTCTTC. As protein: CASSYGGQVYNEQFF.

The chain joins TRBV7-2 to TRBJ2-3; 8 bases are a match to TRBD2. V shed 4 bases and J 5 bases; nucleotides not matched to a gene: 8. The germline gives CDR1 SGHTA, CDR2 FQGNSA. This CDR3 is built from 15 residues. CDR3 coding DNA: TGTGCCAGCAGCTCCGTAGCGGGACTGGGAGATACGCAGTATTTT. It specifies CASSSVAGLGDTQYF.

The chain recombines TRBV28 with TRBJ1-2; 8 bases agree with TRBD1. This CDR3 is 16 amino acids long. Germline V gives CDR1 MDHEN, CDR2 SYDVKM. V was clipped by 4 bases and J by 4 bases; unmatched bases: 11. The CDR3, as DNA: TGTGCCAGCAGTTCCCCAGGACAGGGAGTAGGCTATGGCTACACCTTC. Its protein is CASSSPGQGVGYGYTF.

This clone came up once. In DNA, the CDR3 is TGTGCCAGCAGCAATTCCGGGACGGTGGGGGGGACCCAGTACTTC. Amino acid sequence: CASSNSGTVGGTQYF. This sequence joins TRBV9 and TRBJ2-5, with a possible D match to TRBD2 (6 bases). Germline loops: CDR1 SGDLS, CDR2 YYNGEE. This CDR3 is built from 15 residues. V was cut by 4 bases and J by 7 bases, with 20 bases left in between.

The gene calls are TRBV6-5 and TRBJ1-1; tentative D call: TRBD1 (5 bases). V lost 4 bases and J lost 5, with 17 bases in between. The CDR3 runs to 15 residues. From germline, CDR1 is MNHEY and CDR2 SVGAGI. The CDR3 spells CASSFRDRGDTEAFF. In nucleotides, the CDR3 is TGTGCCAGCAGTTTTAGGGACCGGGGGGATACTGAAGCTTTCTTT.

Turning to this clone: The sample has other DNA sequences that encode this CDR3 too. The CDR3 nucleotides read TGCGCCAGCAGCTCGGGACAAATGAACACTGAAGCTTTCTTT. Protein product: CASSSGQMNTEAFF. This chain uses TRBV5-1 with TRBJ1-1, with D maybe TRBD1 (6 bases). The V gene lost 3 bases and the J gene lost 0 bases, with 9 bases spanning the gap. This CDR3 has 14 amino acids. Germline assignment: CDR1 SGHRS and CDR2 YFSETQ.

The CDR3 DNA follows: TGTGCCAGCAGTAGAAACCAGCTACTGAATGAAAAACTGTTTTTT. This codes for CASSRNQLLNEKLFF. The rearrangement joins TRBV2 to TRBJ1-4, with no clear D. The CDR3 contains 15 residues. Germline V gene sequence: CDR1 SNHLY, CDR2 FYNNEI. Trimming took off 5 bases at V and 5 bases at J, with 15 bases between the two ends.

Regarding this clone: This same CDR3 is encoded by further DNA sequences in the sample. CDR3 nucleotide sequence: TGTGCCAGCTCACCACCCGGCAGCCAAGAGACCCAGTACTTC. Translating it yields CASSPPGSQETQYF. The J gene is TRBJ2-5, the V gene TRBV18; D call uncertain. V was pared by 0 bases and J by 1 base, with 6 bases between. The germline V gene encodes CDR1 KGHSH and CDR2 LQKENI. This CDR3 contains 14 residues.

The CDR3 bases are TGCGCCAGCACCCCGGACAGTCTCAATTCACCCCTCCACTTT. This gives the protein CASTPDSLNSPLHF. The chain employs TRBV5-1 and TRBJ1-6, with a possible D match to TRBD1 (6 bases). The CDR3 contains 14 residues. The germline gives CDR1 SGHRS, CDR2 YFSETQ. V was shortened by 6 bases and J by 7 bases, with 14 bases between the two germline ends.

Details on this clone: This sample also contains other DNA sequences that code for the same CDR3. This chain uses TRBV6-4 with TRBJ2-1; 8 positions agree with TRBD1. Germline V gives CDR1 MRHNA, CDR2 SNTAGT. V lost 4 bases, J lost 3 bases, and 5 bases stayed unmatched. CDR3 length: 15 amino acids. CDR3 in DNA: TGTGCCAGCAGTGCGACCGGGACAGGCTACAATGAGCAGTTCTTC. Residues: CASSATGTGYNEQFF.

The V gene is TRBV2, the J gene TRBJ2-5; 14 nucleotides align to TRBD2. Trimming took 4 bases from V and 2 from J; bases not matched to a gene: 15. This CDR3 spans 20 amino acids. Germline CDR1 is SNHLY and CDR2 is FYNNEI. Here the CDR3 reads CASSVKPPGTSGSLQETQYF. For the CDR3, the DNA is TGTGCCAGCAGTGTTAAGCCCCCCGGGACTAGCGGGAGCTTACAAGAGACCCAGTACTTC.

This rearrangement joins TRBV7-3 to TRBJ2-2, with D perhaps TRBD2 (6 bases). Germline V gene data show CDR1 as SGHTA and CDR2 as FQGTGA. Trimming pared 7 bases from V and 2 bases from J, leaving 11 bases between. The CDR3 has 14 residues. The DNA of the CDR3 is TGTGCCAGCACCCGGGACTTAAACACCGGGGAGCTGTTTTTT. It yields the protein CASTRDLNTGELFF.

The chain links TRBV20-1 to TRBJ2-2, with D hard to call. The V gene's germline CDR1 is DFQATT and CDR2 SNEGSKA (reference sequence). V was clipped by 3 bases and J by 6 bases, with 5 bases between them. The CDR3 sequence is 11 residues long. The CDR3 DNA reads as TGCAGTGCTAGTATTCCCGGGGAGCTGTTTTTT. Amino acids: CSASIPGELFF.